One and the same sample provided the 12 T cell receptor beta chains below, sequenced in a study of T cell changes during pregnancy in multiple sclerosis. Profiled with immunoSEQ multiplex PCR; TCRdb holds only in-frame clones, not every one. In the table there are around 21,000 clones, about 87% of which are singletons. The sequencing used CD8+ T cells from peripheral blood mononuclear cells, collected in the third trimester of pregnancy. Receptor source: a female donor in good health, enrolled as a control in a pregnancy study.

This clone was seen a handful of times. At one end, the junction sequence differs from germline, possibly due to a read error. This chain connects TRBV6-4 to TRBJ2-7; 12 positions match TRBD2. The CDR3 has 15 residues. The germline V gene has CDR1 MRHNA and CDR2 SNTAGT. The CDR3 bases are TGTGCCAGCAGTTACTCGACTAGCGGGGGTTACGAGCAGTACTTC. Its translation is CASSYSTSGGYEQYF.

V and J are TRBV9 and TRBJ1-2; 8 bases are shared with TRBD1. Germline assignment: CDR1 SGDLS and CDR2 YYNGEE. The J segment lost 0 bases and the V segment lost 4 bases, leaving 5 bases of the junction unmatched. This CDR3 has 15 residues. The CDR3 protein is CASSPQGAPNYGYTF. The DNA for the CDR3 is TGTGCCAGCAGCCCCCAGGGGGCGCCTAACTATGGCTACACCTTC.

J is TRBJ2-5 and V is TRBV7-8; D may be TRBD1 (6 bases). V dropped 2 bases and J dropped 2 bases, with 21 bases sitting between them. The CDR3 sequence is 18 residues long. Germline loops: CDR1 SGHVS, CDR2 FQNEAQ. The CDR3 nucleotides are TGTGCCAGCAGCTTACTCCCACCTAGATACAGGGAGCAAGAGACCCAGTACTTC. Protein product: CASSLLPPRYREQETQYF.

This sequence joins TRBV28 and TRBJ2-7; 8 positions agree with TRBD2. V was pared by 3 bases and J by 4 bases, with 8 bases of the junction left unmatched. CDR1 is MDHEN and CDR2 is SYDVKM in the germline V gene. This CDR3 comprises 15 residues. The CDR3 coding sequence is TGTGCCAGCAGTTTGCATCCAAGCGGGAGATACGAGCAGTACTTC. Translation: CASSLHPSGRYEQYF.

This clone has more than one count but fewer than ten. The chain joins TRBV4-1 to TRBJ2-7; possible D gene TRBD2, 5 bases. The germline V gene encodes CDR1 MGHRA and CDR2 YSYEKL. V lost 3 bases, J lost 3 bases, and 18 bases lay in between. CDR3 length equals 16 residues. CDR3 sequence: CASSQSALPGSYEQYF. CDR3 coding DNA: TGCGCCAGCAGCCAGTCAGCCCTCCCGGGAAGCTACGAGCAGTACTTC.

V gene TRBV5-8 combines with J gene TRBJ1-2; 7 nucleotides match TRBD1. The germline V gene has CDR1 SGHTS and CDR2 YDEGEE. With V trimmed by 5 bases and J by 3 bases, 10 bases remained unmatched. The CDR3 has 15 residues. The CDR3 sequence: CASSLTGAPDYGYTF. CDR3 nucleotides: TGTGCCAGCAGTCTCACAGGGGCGCCGGACTATGGCTACACCTTC.

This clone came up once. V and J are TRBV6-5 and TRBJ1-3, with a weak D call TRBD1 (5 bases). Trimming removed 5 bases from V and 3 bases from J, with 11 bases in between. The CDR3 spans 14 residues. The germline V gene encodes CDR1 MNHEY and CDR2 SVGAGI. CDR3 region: CASSAQGYGNTIYF. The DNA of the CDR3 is TGTGCCAGCAGTGCCCAGGGATATGGAAACACCATATATTTT.

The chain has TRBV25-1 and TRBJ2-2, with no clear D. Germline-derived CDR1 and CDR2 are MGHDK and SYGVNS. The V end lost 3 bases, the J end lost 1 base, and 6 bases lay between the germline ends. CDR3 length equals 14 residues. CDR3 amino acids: CASSEALNTGELFF. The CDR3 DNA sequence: TGTGCCAGCAGTGAGGCCTTGAACACCGGGGAGCTGTTTTTT.

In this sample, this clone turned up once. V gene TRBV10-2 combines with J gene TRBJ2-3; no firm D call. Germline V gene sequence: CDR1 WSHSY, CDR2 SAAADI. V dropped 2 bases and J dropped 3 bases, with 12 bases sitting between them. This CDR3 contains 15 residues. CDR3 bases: TGCGCCAGCAGTGAGGGTAGCTATGGAACAGATACGCAGTATTTT. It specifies CASSEGSYGTDTQYF.

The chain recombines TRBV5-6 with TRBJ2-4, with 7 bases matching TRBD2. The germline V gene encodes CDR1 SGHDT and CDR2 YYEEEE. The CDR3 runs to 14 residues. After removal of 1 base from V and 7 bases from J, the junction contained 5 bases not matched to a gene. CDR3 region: CASSLRTSGNIQYF. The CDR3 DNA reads TGTGCCAGCAGCTTGCGGACTAGTGGGAACATTCAGTACTTC.

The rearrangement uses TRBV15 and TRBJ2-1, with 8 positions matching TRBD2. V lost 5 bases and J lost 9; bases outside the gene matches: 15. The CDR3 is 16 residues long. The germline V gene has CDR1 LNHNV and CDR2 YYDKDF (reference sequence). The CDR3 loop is CATSSAGTRAAAEQFF. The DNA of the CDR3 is TGTGCCACCAGCTCTGCCGGGACTAGGGCAGCCGCTGAGCAGTTCTTC.

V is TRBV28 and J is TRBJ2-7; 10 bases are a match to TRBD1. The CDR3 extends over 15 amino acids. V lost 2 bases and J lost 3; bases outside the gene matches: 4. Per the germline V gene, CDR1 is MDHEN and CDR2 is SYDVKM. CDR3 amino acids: CASSLGQGGYYEQYF. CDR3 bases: TGTGCCAGCAGTTTAGGACAGGGGGGTTACTACGAGCAGTACTTC.